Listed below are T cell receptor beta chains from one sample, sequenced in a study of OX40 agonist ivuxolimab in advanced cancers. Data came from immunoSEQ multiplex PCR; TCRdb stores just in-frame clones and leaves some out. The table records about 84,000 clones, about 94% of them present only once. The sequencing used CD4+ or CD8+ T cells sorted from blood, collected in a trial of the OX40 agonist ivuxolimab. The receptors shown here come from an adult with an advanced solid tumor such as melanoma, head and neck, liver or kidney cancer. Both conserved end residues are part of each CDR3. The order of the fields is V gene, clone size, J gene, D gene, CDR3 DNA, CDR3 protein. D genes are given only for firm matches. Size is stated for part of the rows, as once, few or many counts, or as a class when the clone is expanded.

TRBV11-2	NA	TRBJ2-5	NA	TGTGCCAGCAGTGTAGACCAAGAGACCCAGTACTTC	CASSVDQETQYF
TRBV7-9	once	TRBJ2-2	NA	TGTGCCAGCAGCTTTTTCGCGGGAACGAACACCGGGGAGCTGTTTTTT	CASSFFAGTNTGELFF
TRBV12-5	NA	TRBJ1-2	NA	TGTGCCGGGGGCTCCGATAATTATGGCTACACCTTC	CAGGSDNYGYTF
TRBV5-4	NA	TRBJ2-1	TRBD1	TGCGCCAGCAGCCAAGATAGGCAGGGGGCCTACAATGAGCAGTTCTTC	CASSQDRQGAYNEQFF
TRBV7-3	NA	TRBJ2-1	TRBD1	TGTGCCAGCAGCTTAATGCGCAGGGGACAGGGGCATGAGCAGTTCTTC	CASSLMRRGQGHEQFF
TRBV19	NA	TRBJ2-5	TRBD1	TGTGCCAGTACTTCCCCCGTTTCATCCGGGACAGGGGGCAGGGAGACCCAGTACTTC	CASTSPVSSGTGGRETQYF
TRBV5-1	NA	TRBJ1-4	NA	TGCGCCAGCAGCCAAGGGGGAACTAATGAAAAACTGTTTTTT	CASSQGGTNEKLFF
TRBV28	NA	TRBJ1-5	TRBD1	TGTGCCAGCAGTTTATTGGCAGGGGGTCAGCCCCAGCATTTT	CASSLLAGGQPQHF
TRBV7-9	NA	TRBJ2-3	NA	TGTGCCAGCGGCGTTGGGGGAGCAGATACGCAGTATTTT	CASGVGGADTQYF
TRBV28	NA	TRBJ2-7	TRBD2	TGTGCCAGCACCCCCCTAGCGGAGTACTACGAGCAGTACTTC	CASTPLAEYYEQYF
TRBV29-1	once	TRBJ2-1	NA	TGCAGCGTTGAAGGGGAGACAAACTCCTACAATGAGCAGTTCTTC	CSVEGETNSYNEQFF
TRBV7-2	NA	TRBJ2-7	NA	TGTGCCAGCAGCTTAGCGGTAACTAGCTCCTCCTACGAGCAGTACTTC	CASSLAVTSSSYEQYF
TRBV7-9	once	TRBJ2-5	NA	TGTGCCAGCAGCTTAGCGCGAGGGCAGGAGGGAGAGACCCAGTACTTC	CASSLARGQEGETQYF
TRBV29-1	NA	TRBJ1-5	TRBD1	TGCAGCGTTGAAGACGGACAGGGGGATCAGCCCCAGCATTTT	CSVEDGQGDQPQHF
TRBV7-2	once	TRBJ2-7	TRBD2	TGTGCCAGCAGCCTGACGGGACTAGCGGGGAGCTCCTACGAGCAGTACTTC	CASSLTGLAGSSYEQYF
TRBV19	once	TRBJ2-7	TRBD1	TGTGCCAGTAGGAGCCCCGGGACAGCCACCTACGAGCAGTACTTC	CASRSPGTATYEQYF
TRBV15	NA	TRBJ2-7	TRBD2	TGTGCCACCGGGGAAGGACTAGCGGTTACCTACGAGCAGTACTTC	CATGEGLAVTYEQYF
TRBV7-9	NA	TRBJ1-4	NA	TGTGCCAGCAGCTTAAATGGGGGGGCTAATGAAAAACTGTTTTTT	CASSLNGGANEKLFF
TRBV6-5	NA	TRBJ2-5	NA	TGTGCCAGCAGTTACCCCTCCGAGACCCAGTACTTC	CASSYPSETQYF
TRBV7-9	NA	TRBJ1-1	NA	TGTGCCAGCAGCCCCTTTACCAGGAACACTGAAGCTTTCTTT	CASSPFTRNTEAFF
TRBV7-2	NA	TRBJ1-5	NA	TGTGCCAGCAGCTTGGGGCGTAGCAATCAGCCCCAGCATTTT	CASSLGRSNQPQHF
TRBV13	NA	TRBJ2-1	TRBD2	TGTGCCAGCAGCTTGCGGGGGGAAGTGAATGAGCAGTTCTTC	CASSLRGEVNEQFF
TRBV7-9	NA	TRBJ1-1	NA	TGTGCCAGCAGCTTAGACAGGAACACTGAAGCTTTCTTT	CASSLDRNTEAFF
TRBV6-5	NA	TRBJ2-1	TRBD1	TGTGCCAGCAGTGTACCGGGACAGGGGGGCAATGAGCAGTTCTTC	CASSVPGQGGNEQFF
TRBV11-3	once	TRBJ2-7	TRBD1	TGTGCCAGCAGCCACCGGGACAGGAGCTCCTACGAGCAGTACTTC	CASSHRDRSSYEQYF
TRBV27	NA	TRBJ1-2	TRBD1	TGTGCCAGCAGTCAAGACAGGGGGCCCTGGGGCTACACCTTC	CASSQDRGPWGYTF
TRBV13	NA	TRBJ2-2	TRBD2	TGTGCCAGCAGCACCCGGGACTACCATAACACCGGGGAGCTGTTTTTT	CASSTRDYHNTGELFF
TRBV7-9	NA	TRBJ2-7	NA	TGTGCCAGCAGCCACAGACACCTCGGTGATGAGCAGTACTTC	CASSHRHLGDEQYF
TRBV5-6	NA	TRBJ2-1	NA	TGTGCCAGCAGCTTGAGCATCCCTGAGCAGTTCTTC	CASSLSIPEQFF
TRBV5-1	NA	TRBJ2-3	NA	TGCGCCAGCAGCTTAACCGGGACAACTCTAGATACGCAGTATTTT	CASSLTGTTLDTQYF
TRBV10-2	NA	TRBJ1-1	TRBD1	TGCGCCAGCAGTGAGTCGACAGGGGTCTTAAACACTGAAGCTTTCTTT	CASSESTGVLNTEAFF
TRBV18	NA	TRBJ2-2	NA	TGTGCCAGCTCACCCATAGGGAAAACCGGGGAGCTGTTTTTT	CASSPIGKTGELFF
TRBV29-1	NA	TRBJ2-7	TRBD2	TGCAGCGTGGCGGGAGGCAGGGGCGAGCAGTACTTC	CSVAGGRGEQYF
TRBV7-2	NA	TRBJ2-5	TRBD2	TGTGCCAGCAGGCCCTGGGAGGGCCAAGAGACCCAGTACTTC	CASRPWEGQETQYF
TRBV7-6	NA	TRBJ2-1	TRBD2	TGTGCCAGCAGCTTAGAAATTCGGGAGCGGGGGGCCTACAATGAGCAGTTCTTC	CASSLEIRERGAYNEQFF
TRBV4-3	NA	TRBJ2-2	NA	TGCGCCAGCAGCCTCTACACCGGGGAGCTGTTTTTT	CASSLYTGELFF
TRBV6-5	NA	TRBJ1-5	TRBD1	TGTGCCAGCAGTTCGACAGGGGGTGTGACTCAGCCCCAGCATTTT	CASSSTGGVTQPQHF
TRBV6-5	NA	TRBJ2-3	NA	TGTGCCAGCAGTTACTCTCTAGGCCCGGATACGCAGTATTTT	CASSYSLGPDTQYF
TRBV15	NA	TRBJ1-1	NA	TGTGCCACCAGCAGAGGTCCCAGGAACACTGAAGCTTTCTTT	CATSRGPRNTEAFF
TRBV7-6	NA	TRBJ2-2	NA	TGTGCCAGCAGCTTAGGAGTGGGCGGGGAGCTGTTTTTT	CASSLGVGGELFF
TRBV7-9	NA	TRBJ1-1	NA	TGTGCCAGCAGCTTAGCGGAGGGGATCAACACTGAAGCTTTCTTT	CASSLAEGINTEAFF
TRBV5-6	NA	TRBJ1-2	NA	TGTGCCAGCAGCTTGGAAGCTTACAGCCAATATGGCTACACCTTC	CASSLEAYSQYGYTF
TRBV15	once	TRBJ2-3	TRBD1	TGTGCCACCAGCTTTGGGCAGGGGGTAATTGATACGCAGTATTTT	CATSFGQGVIDTQYF
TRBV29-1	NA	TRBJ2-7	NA	TGCAGCGTTGAAGGCCAGGGCCTGGGGGAGCAGTACTTC	CSVEGQGLGEQYF
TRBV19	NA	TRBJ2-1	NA	TGTGCCAGTAGTATTTGGGGAAGGGACGATGAGCAGTTCTTC	CASSIWGRDDEQFF
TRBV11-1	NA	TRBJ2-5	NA	TGTGCCAGCAGCACTAGGGGGGAGACCCAGTACTTC	CASSTRGETQYF
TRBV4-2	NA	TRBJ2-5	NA	TGTGCCAGCAGCCAAGGTGGGGGGTTGGAGACCCAGTACTTC	CASSQGGGLETQYF
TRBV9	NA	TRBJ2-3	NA	TGTGCCAGCAGCGTGAACACAGATACGCAGTATTTT	CASSVNTDTQYF
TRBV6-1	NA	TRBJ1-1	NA	TGTGCCAGCAGTACGGGAAGGAACACTGAAGCTTTCTTT	CASSTGRNTEAFF
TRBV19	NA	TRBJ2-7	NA	TGTGCCAGTAGTAATCCGGCTTACGGAGCCTACGAGCAGTACTTC	CASSNPAYGAYEQYF